The clone carrying this T cell receptor beta chain was seen repeatedly, ten times or more. Its antigen is not identified. The record originates from a study of tumor and adjacent non-tumor tissue in lung cancer. Looking at the study overall: There were 12 adenocarcinoma, 2 squamous cell carcinoma and 1 small cell lung cancer cases. Whole-study findings and limits: Top 100 clones took a larger repertoire share in normal lung.

No cell sorting was done before RNA was extracted from the tissue. Between August and November 2014, newly diagnosed, chemotherapy-naive lung cancer patients underwent thoracic surgery in China. Three rounds of nested PCR, following a modified ARM-PCR protocol, produced the TCRbeta library. TCRdb called the multiplex PCR reads again in MiXCR, with one record for every CDR3 protein. Among approximately 75,000 distinct CDR3 sequences, under 80% were seen once, and the ten largest hold roughly 12%. V shed 1 base, J shed 3 bases, and the junction held 2 bases outside the gene matches. The CDR3 spans 16 residues. The germline V gene has CDR1 MGHRA and CDR2 YSYEKL.

The chain combines TRBV4-1 with TRBJ2-2; TRBD1 matches 10 bases. The sequencing sample was made of lung tumor tissue. The sequence was obtained from a woman aged 50 to 60 with non-small cell lung cancer. CDR3 sequence (DNA): TGCGCCAGCAGCCAAGGGACAGGGGGAGACACCGGGGAGCTGTTTTTT. Protein: CASSQGTGGDTGELFF.